This TCR beta chain was recorded in a study of T cell responses to AZD1222 COVID-19 vaccine. The overall study: Pooling covered second doses at about 4 or about 12 weeks.

Study observations and caveats: Donors were largely white British and mainly female; clonal diversity was possibly underestimated. Seropositivity was recorded at baseline in only 6 or 7 AZD1222 recipients. Spike-specific TCR repertoires showed rising breadth and depth after two AZD1222 doses.

V shed 4 bases and J 0 bases; nucleotides not matched to a gene: 5. This CDR3 is 16 amino acids long. Germline values: CDR1 MGHDK, CDR2 SYGVNS. Profiled with immunoSEQ multiplex PCR; TCRdb holds only in-frame clones, not every one. This repertoire shows some 130,000 clones, 91% found once; its top ten account for approximately 2.8%. A remark on this clone: What it binds is not known.

The chain uses TRBV25-1 and TRBJ2-2; 7 nucleotides match TRBD1. The sequence was collected from an adult in good health. The source material was peripheral blood, sampled on day 0 of AZD1222 vaccination. DNA of the CDR3: TGTGCCAGCAGTGGTACCGGGACAGCGAACACCGGGGAGCTGTTTTTT. It yields the protein CASSGTGTANTGELFF.